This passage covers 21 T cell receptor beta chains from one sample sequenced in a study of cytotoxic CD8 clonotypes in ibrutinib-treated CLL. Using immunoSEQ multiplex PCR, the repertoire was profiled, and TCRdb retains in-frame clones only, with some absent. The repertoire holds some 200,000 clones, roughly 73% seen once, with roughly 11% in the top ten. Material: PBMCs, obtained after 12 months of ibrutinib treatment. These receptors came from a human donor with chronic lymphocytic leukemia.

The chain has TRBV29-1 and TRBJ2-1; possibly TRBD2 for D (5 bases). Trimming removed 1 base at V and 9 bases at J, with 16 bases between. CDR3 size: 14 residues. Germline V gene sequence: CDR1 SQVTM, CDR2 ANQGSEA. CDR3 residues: CSVEVGRTPGEQFF. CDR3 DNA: TGCAGCGTTGAAGTCGGGCGGACTCCTGGTGAGCAGTTCTTC.

The CDR3 DNA reads as TGTGCCATCAGTGAGTCAACGGGACACCATGGCTACACCTTC. Its translation: CAISESTGHHGYTF. The chain uses TRBV10-3 and TRBJ1-2; weak D call: TRBD1 (6 bases). V was shortened by 0 bases and J by 6 bases, with 11 bases between the two germline ends. This CDR3 spans 14 amino acids. The germline gives CDR1 ENHRY, CDR2 SYGVKD.

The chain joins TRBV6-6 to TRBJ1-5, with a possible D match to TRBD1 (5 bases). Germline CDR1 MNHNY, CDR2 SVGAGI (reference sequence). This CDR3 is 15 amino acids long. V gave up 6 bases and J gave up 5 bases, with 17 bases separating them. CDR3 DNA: TGTGCCAGCAGCCCCGGCAGGGTAGGGGATCAGCCCCAGCATTTT. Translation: CASSPGRVGDQPQHF.

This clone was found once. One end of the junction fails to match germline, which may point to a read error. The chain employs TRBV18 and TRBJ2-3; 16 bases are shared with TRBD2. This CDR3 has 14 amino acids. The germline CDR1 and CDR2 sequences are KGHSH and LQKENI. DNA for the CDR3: TGTGCCAGCTCACGACCGGGACTAGCGGGAGGGCCGGATTTT. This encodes CASSRPGLAGGPDF.

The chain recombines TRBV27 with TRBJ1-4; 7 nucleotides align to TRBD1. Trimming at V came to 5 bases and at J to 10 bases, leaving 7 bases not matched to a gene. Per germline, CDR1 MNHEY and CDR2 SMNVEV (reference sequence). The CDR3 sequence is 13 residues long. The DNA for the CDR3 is TGTGCCAGCAGTCTAACAGGGGTCGGAAAACTGTTTTTT. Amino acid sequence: CASSLTGVGKLFF.

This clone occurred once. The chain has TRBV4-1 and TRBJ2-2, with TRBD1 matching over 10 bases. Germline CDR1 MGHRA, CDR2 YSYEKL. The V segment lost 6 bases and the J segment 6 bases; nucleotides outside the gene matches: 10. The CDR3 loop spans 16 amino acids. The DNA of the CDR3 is TGCGCCAGCAGGCTTCGACAGGGGGCAGAGGCCGGGGAGCTGTTTTTT. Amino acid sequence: CASRLRQGAEAGELFF.

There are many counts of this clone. This CDR3 reads CASSSFGGANTEAFF. The DNA for the CDR3 is TGTGCCAGCAGCTCATTTGGGGGCGCAAACACTGAAGCTTTCTTT. The genes are TRBV7-9 and TRBJ1-1; D perhaps matches TRBD1 (6 bases). This CDR3 is 15 amino acids long. V dropped 4 bases and J dropped 2 bases, with 14 bases sitting between them. From germline, CDR1 is SEHNR and CDR2 FQNEAQ (reference sequence).

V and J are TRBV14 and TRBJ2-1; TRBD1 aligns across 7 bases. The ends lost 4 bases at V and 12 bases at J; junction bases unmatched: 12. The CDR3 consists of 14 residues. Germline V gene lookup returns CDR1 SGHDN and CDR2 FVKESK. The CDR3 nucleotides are TGTGCCAGCAGCCGCAGTGTTGCTACAGGGGCGCAGTTCTTC. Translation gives CASSRSVATGAQFF.

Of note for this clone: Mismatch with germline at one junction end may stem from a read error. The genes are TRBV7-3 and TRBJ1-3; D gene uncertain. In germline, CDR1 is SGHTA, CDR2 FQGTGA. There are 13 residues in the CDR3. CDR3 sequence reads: CASSLMSGHTIYF. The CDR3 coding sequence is TGTGCCAGCAGCTTAATGAGTGGACACACCATATATTTT.

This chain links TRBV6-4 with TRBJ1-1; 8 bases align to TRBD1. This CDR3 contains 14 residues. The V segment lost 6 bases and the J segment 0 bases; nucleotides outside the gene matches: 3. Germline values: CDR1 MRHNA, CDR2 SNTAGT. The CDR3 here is CASRPDRVNTEAFF. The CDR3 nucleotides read TGTGCCAGCAGACCGGACAGGGTGAACACTGAAGCTTTCTTT.

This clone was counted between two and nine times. CDR3 nucleotides: TGTGCCACCAGCAGAGAAGCCATGCACAATCAGCCCCAGCATTTT. Its protein product is CATSREAMHNQPQHF. V is TRBV15 and J is TRBJ1-5; D gene uncertain. Trimming took 0 bases from V and 3 from J, leaving 9 bases between them. The CDR3 runs 15 residues. The germline gives CDR1 LNHNV, CDR2 YYDKDF (reference sequence).

For the CDR3, the DNA is TGCGCCAGCAGCCAACTCCACACAGGGTCGTTAAACTATGGCTACACCTTC. Its translation is CASSQLHTGSLNYGYTF. The chain recombines TRBV4-1 with TRBJ1-2; D might be TRBD1 (6 bases). With 2 bases removed from V and 2 bases from J, the gap between germline ends came to 18 bases. Germline V gene lookup returns CDR1 MGHRA and CDR2 YSYEKL. This CDR3 region has 17 residues.

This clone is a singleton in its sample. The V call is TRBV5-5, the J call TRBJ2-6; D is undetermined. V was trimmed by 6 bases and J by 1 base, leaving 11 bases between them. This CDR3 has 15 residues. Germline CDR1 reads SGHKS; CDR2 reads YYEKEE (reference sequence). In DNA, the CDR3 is TGTGCCAGCATCCCCGGGTTTTCTGGGGCCAACGTCCTGACTTTC. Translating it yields CASIPGFSGANVLTF.

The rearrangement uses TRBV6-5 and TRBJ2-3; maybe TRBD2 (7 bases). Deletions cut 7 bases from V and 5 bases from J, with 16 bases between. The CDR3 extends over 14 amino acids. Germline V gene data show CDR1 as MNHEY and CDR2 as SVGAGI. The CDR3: CASTRGGPLDTQYF. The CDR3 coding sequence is TGTGCCAGCACTAGGGGGGGGCCATTAGATACGCAGTATTTT.

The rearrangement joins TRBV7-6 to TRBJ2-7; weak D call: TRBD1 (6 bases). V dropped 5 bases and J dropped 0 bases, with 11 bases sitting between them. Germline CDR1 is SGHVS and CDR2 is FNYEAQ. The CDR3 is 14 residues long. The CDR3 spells CASSPQGNSYEQYF. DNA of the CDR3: TGTGCCAGCAGCCCGCAGGGGAACTCCTACGAGCAGTACTTC. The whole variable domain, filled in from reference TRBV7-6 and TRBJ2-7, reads GAGVSQSPRYKVTKRGQDVALRCDPISGHVSLYWYRQALGQGPEFLTYFNYEAQQDKSGLPNDRFSAERPEGSISTLTIQRTEQRDSAMYRCASSPQGNSYEQYFGPGTRLTVT.

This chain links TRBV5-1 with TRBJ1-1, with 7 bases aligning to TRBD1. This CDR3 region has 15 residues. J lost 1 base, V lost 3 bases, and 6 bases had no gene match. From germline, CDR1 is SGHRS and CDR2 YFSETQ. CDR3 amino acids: CASSSAGDRNTEAFF. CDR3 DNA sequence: TGCGCCAGCAGCTCCGCCGGGGACAGGAACACTGAAGCTTTCTTT.

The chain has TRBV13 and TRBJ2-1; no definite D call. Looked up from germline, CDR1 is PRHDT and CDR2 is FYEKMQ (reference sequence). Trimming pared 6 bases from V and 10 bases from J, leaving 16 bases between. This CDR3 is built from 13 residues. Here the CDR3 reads CASRDSTSTEQFF. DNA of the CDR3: TGTGCCAGCAGAGATTCGACAAGTACCGAGCAGTTCTTC.

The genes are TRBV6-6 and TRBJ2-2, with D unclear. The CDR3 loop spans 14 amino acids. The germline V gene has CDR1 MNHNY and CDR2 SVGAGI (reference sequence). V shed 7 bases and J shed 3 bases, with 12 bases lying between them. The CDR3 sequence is CASNLGPDTGELFF. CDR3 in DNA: TGTGCCAGCAATTTAGGTCCGGACACCGGGGAGCTGTTTTTT.

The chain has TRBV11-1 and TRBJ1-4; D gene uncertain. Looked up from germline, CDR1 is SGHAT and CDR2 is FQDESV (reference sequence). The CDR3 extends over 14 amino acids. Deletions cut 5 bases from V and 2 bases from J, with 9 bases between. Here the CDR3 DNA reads TGTGCCAGCAGCCACCGCGGGACTAATGAAAAACTGTTTTTT. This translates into CASSHRGTNEKLFF.

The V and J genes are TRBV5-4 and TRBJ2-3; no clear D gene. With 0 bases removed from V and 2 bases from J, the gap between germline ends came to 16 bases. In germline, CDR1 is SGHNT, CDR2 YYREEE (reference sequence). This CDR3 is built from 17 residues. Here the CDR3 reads CASSLGVIGGTTDTQYF. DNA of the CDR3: TGTGCCAGCAGCTTGGGGGTTATCGGCGGTACCACAGATACGCAGTATTTT.

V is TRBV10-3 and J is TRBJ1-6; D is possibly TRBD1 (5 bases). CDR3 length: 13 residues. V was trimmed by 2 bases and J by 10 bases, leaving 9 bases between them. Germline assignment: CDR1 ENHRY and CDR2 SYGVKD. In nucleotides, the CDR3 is TGTGCCATCAGTGAGGGGGCAGGGTCACCCCTCCACTTT. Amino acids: CAISEGAGSPLHF.